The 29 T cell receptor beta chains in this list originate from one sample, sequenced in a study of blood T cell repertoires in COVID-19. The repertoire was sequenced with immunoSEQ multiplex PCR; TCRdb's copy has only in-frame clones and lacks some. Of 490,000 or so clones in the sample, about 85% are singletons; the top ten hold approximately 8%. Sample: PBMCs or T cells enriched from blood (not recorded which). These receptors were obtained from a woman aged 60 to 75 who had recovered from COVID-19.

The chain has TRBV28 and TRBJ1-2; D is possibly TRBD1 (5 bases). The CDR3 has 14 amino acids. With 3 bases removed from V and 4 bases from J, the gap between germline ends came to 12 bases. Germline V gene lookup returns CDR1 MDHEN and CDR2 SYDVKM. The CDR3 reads CASSLTGGSYGYTF. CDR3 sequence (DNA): TGTGCCAGCAGTTTGACGGGGGGAAGCTATGGCTACACCTTC.

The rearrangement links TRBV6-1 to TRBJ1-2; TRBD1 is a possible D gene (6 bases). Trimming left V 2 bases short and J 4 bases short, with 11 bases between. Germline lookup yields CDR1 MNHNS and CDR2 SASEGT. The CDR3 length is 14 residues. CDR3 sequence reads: CASSETWTAYGYTF. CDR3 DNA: TGTGCCAGCAGTGAAACTTGGACAGCCTATGGCTACACCTTC.

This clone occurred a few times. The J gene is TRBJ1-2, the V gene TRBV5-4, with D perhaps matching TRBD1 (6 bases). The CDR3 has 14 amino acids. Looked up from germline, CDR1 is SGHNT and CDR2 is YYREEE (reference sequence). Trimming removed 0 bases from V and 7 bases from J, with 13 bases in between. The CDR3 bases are TGTGCCAGCAGCTTGGACAGGGACGAGGTTGGCTACACCTTC. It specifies CASSLDRDEVGYTF.

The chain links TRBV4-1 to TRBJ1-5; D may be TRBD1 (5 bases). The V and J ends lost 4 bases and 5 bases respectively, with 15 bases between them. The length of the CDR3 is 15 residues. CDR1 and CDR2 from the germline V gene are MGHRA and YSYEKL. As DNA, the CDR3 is TGCGCCAGCAGCCTCGGGGGTACGGGGGATCAGCCCCAGCATTTT. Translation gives CASSLGGTGDQPQHF.

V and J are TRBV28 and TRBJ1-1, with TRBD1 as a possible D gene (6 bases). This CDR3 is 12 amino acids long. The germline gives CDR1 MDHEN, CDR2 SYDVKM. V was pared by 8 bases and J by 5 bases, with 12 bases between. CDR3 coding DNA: TGTGCCAGCCGAACGGGACAAACTGAAGCTTTCTTT. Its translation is CASRTGQTEAFF.

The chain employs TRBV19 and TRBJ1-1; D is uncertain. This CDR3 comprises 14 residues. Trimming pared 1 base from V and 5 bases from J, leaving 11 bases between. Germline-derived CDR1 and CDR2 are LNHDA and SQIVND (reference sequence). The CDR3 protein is CASSIAVVSTEAFF. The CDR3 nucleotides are TGTGCCAGTAGTATAGCGGTGGTTTCGACTGAAGCTTTCTTT.

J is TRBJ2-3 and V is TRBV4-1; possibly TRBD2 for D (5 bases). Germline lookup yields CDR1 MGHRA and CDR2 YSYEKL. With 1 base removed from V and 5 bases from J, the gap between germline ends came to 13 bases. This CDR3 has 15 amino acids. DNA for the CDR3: TGCGCCAGCAGCCAAGTAGAGGGCGGCGGAGATACGCAGTATTTT. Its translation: CASSQVEGGGDTQYF.

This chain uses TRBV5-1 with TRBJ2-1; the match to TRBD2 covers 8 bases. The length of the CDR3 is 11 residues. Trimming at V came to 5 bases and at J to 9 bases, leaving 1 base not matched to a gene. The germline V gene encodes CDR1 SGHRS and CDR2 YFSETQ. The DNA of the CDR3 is TGCGCCAGCAGAAGCGGGGGTGAGCAGTTCTTC. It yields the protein CASRSGGEQFF.

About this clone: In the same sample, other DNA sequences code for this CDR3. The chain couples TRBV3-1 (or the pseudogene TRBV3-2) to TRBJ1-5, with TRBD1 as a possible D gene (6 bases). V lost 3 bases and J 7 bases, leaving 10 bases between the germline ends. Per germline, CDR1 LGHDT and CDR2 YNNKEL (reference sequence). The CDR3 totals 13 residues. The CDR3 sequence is CASSQGGQQPQHF. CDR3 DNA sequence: TGTGCCAGCAGCCAGGGGGGGCAACAGCCCCAGCATTTT.

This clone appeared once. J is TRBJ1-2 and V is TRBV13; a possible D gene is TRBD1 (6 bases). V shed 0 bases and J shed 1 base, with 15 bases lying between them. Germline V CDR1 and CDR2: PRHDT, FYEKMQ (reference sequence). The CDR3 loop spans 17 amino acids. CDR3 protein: CASSLGLGGASNYGYTF. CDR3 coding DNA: TGTGCCAGCAGCTTAGGCCTAGGGGGGGCAAGTAACTATGGCTACACCTTC.

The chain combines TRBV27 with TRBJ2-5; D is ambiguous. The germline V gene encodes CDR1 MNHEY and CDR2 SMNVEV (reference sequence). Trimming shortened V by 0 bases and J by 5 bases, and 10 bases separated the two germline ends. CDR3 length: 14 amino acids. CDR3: CASSLSRSKETQYF. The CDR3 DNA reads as TGTGCCAGCAGTTTATCGAGGAGCAAGGAGACCCAGTACTTC.

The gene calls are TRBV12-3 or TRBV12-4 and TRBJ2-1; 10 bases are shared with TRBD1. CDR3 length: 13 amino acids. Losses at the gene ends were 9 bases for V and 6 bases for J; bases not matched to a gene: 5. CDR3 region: CASTGQGPNEQFF. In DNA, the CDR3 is TGTGCCAGTACGGGACAGGGGCCCAATGAGCAGTTCTTC.

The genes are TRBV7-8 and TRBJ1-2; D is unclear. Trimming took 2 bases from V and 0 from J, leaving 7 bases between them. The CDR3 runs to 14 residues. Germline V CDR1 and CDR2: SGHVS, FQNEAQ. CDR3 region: CASSLNVANYGYTF. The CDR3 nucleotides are TGTGCCAGCAGCTTAAACGTAGCTAACTATGGCTACACCTTC.

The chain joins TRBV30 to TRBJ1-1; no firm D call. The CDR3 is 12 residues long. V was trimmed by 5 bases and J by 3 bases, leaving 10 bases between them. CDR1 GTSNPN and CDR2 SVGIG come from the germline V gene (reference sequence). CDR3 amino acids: CAWGTVHTEAFF. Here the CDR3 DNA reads TGTGCCTGGGGTACAGTTCACACTGAAGCTTTCTTT.

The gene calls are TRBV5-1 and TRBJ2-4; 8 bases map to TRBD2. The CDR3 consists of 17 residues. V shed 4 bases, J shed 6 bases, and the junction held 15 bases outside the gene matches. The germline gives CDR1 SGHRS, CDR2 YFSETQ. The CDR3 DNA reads TGCGCCAGCAGCCCGGGACTAGACGCGGCCAAGGGAAACATTCAGTACTTC. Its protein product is CASSPGLDAAKGNIQYF. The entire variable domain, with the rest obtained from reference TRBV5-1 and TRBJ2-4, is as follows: KAGVTQTPRYLIKTRGQQVTLSCSPISGHRSVSWYQQTPGQGLQFLFEYFSETQRNKGNFPGRFSGRQFSNSRSEMNVSTLELGDSALYLCASSPGLDAAKGNIQYFGAGTRLSVL.

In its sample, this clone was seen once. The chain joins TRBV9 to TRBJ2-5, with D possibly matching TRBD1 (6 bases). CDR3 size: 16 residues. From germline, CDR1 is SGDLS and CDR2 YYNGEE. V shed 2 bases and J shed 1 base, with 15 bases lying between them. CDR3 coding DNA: TGTGCCAGCAGCGTGGGGGCAGGACCCTTCCAAGAGACCCAGTACTTC. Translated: CASSVGAGPFQETQYF. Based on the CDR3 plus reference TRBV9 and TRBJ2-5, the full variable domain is DSGVTQTPKHLITATGQRVTLRCSPRSGDLSVYWYQQSLDQGLQFLIQYYNGEERAKGNILERFSAQQFPDLHSELNLSSLELGDSALYFCASSVGAGPFQETQYFGPGTRLLVL.

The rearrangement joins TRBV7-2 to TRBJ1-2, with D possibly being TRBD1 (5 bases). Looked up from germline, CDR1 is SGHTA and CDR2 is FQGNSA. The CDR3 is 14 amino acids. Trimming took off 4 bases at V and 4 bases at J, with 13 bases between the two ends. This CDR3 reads CASSSAPDSYGYTF. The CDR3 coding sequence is TGTGCCAGCAGCTCCGCCCCAGACAGCTATGGCTACACCTTC.

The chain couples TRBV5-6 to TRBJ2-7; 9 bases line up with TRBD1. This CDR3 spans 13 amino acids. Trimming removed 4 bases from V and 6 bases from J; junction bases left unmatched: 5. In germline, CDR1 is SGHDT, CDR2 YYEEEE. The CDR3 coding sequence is TGTGCCAGCAGCATCGGACAGGGGTTCGAGCAGTACGTC. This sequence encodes CASSIGQGFEQYV.

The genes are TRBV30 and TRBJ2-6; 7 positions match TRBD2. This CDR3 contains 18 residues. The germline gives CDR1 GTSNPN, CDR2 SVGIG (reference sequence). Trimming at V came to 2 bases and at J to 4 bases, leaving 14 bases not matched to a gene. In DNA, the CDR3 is TGTGCCTGGAGTCACCCGGGGGAGGGCCGTGGGGGGGCCAACGTCCTGACTTTC. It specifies CAWSHPGEGRGGANVLTF.

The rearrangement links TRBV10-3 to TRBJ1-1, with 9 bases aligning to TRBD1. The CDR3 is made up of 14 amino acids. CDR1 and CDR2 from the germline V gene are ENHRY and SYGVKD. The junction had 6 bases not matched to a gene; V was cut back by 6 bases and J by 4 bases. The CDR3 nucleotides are TGTGCCATCAGGGGGACAGGGTTTGGCACTGAAGCTTTCTTT. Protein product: CAIRGTGFGTEAFF.

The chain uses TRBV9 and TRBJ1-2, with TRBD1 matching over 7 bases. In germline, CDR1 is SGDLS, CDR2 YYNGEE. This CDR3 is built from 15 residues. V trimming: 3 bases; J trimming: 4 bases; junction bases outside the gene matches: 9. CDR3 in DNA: TGTGCCAGCAGCGCGGGACCGGGACAGAGCTATGGCTACACCTTC. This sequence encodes CASSAGPGQSYGYTF.

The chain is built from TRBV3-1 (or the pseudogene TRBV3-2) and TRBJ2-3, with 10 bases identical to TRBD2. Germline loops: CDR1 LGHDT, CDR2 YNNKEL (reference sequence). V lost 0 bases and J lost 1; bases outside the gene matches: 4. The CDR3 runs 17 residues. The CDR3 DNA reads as TGTGCCAGCAGCCAAGATCTAGCGGGGGTCCGCACAGATACGCAGTATTTT. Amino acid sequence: CASSQDLAGVRTDTQYF.

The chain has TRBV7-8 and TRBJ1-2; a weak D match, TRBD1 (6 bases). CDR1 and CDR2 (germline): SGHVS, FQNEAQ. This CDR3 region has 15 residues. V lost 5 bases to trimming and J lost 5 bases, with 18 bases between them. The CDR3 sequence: CASSARQARSYGYTF. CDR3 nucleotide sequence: TGTGCCAGCAGCGCCAGACAGGCACGGTCTTATGGCTACACCTTC.

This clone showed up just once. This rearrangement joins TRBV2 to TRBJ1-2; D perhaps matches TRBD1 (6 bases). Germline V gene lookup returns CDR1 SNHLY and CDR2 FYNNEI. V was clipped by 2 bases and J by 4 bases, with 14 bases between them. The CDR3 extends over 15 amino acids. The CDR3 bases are TGTGCCAGCAGTGAATCACGGGACATGAGCTATGGCTACACCTTC. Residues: CASSESRDMSYGYTF. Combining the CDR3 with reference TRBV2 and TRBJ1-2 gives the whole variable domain EPEVTQTPSHQVTQMGQEVILRCVPISNHLYFYWYRQILGQKVEFLVSFYNNEISEKSEIFDDQFSVERPDGSNFTLKIRSTKLEDSAMYFCASSESRDMSYGYTFGSGTRLTVV.

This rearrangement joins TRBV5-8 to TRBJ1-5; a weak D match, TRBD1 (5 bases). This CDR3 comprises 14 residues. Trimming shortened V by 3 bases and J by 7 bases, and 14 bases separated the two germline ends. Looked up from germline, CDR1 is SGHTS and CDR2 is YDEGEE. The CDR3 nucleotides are TGTGCCAGCAGCTCCGCTCCAGCAGGGCAGCCCCAGCATTTT. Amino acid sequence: CASSSAPAGQPQHF.

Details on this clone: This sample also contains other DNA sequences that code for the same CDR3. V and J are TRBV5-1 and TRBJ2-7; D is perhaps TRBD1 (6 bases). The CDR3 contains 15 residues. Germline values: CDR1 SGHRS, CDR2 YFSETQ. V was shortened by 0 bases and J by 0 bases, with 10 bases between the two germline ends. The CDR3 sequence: CASSLGQGYSYEQYF. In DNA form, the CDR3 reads TGCGCCAGCAGCTTGGGGCAGGGGTACTCCTACGAGCAGTACTTC.

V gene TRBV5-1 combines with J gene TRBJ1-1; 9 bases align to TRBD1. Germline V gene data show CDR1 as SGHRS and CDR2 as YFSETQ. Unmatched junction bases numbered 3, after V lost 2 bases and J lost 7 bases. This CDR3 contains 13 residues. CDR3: CASSLQGADEAFF. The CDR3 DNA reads TGCGCCAGCAGCTTACAGGGGGCGGATGAAGCTTTCTTT.

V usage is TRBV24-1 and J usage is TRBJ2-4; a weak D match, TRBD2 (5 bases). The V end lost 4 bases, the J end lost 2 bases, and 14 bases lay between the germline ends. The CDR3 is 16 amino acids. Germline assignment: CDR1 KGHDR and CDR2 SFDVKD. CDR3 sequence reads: CATSDPREGTKNIQYF. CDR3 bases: TGTGCCACCAGTGACCCCCGTGAGGGAACCAAAAACATTCAGTACTTC.

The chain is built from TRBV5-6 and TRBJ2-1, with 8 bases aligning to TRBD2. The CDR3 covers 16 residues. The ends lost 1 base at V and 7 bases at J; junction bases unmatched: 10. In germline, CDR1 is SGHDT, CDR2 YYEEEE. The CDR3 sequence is CASSLPSGGPSNEQFF. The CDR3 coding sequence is TGTGCCAGCAGCTTGCCGTCGGGGGGGCCTAGTAATGAGCAGTTCTTC. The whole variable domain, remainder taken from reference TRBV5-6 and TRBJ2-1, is DAGVTQSPTHLIKTRGQQVTLRCSPKSGHDTVSWYQQALGQGPQFIFQYYEEEERQRGNFPDRFSGHQFPNYSSELNVNALLLGDSALYLCASSLPSGGPSNEQFFGPGTRLTVL.